A single sample is the source of the 9 T cell receptor beta chains below, sequenced in a study of T cell responses to AZD1222 COVID-19 vaccine. The table came from immunoSEQ multiplex PCR; TCRdb's copy has only in-frame clones and leaves some out. Seen here are around 58,000 clones, roughly 84% observed once, and the top ten hold about 19%. The sample was peripheral blood, taken on day 0 of AZD1222 vaccination. The receptors here all came from an adult in good health.

There are a few counts of this clone. The V gene is TRBV28, the J gene TRBJ1-2, with D unclear. The CDR3 length is 14 residues. With 6 bases removed from V and 4 bases from J, the gap between germline ends came to 15 bases. Per germline, CDR1 MDHEN and CDR2 SYDVKM. The CDR3: CASSPVGIIYGYTF. The CDR3 nucleotides read TGTGCCAGCAGCCCCGTGGGGATCATCTATGGCTACACCTTC.

The chain has TRBV4-3 and TRBJ2-3, with 7 bases lining up with TRBD2. V lost 5 bases to trimming and J lost 4 bases; unmatched junction nucleotides: 18. Germline V lookup: CDR1 LGHNA, CDR2 YSLEER. This CDR3 contains 18 residues. The CDR3 loop reads CASSSPGGSPSSADTQYF. CDR3 in DNA: TGCGCCAGCAGCTCCCCTGGCGGGAGTCCTTCATCGGCAGATACGCAGTATTTT.

The chain links TRBV12-5 to TRBJ1-5; D possibly corresponds to TRBD1 (6 bases). Germline loops: CDR1 LGHNT, CDR2 FRNRAP. The V and J ends lost 1 base and 7 bases respectively, with 17 bases between them. The CDR3 contains 16 residues. CDR3 DNA sequence: TGTGCTAGTGGTTTGGGGAGACAGGCGTCTGGACAGCCCCAGCATTTT. Translation: CASGLGRQASGQPQHF.

V gene TRBV28 combines with J gene TRBJ2-7; no clear D. CDR3 length: 10 residues. Germline V gives CDR1 MDHEN, CDR2 SYDVKM. Trimming took 8 bases from V and 6 from J, leaving 8 bases between them. The CDR3 DNA is TGTGCCAGCGGGCCCTTCGAGCAGTACTTC. It specifies CASGPFEQYF.

V usage is TRBV10-3 and J usage is TRBJ1-4; the match to TRBD1 covers 8 bases. The CDR3 has 14 residues. CDR1 ENHRY and CDR2 SYGVKD come from the germline V gene. Losses at the gene ends were 3 bases for V and 5 bases for J; bases not matched to a gene: 2. CDR3 sequence: CAISERTGNEKLFF. CDR3 DNA sequence: TGTGCCATCAGTGAAAGGACAGGGAATGAAAAACTGTTTTTT.

This clone was seen a handful of times. The rearrangement uses TRBV4-1 and TRBJ2-7; D might be TRBD1 (5 bases). The germline CDR1 and CDR2 sequences are MGHRA and YSYEKL. The V and J ends lost 1 base and 3 bases respectively, with 13 bases between them. The CDR3 is 15 amino acids. The CDR3 DNA reads TGCGCCAGCAGCCAAGTTGGCAGGGCCCGCTACGAGCAGTACTTC. This codes for CASSQVGRARYEQYF.

The rearrangement uses TRBV24-1 and TRBJ2-2; 7 bases agree with TRBD1. The CDR3 length is 16 residues. Unmatched junction bases numbered 3, after V lost 3 bases and J lost 0 bases. The germline V gene has CDR1 KGHDR and CDR2 SFDVKD. CDR3 amino acids: CATSDAGTANTGELFF. CDR3 DNA: TGTGCCACCAGTGATGCTGGGACAGCGAACACCGGGGAGCTGTTTTTT.

J is TRBJ1-1 and V is TRBV12-3 or TRBV12-4; no clear D. V was trimmed by 3 bases and J by 6 bases, leaving 11 bases between them. The CDR3 has 13 residues. CDR3 in amino acids: CASSLSRVAEAFF. The CDR3 DNA reads TGTGCCAGCAGTTTGTCCCGGGTCGCTGAAGCTTTCTTT.

The chain links TRBV7-2 to TRBJ2-2; 8 bases are shared with TRBD2. The CDR3 covers 15 residues. The junction had 5 bases not matched to a gene; V was cut back by 2 bases and J by 6 bases. The germline V gene encodes CDR1 SGHTA and CDR2 FQGNSA. Here the CDR3 DNA reads TGTGCCAGCAGCTTACGGACTAGCCGGGCCGGGGAGCTGTTTTTT. This sequence encodes CASSLRTSRAGELFF.